These 26 T cell receptor beta chains originate from one sample sequenced in a study of T cell repertoires in cytomegalovirus infection (dated by TCRdb to between 2018 and 2021). Sequencing relied on an Illumina HiSeq 1500. TCRdb trimmed public reads at Q25 via fastp, called clones via MiXCR and kept in-frame beta chains. Each CDR3 protein appears once, grouped with its most common genes and DNA. The sample yields 570,000 or so distinct CDR3 sequences; 35% to 50% were counted once. Over 45% of the sample belongs to the ten largest clones. These receptors are not linked to any known antigen. Taken with the paper, the label for treatment or condition translates to: in vitro stimulation with specific CMV peptide epitopes to enrich CMV-specific T cells. The specimen was cultured PBMCs, collected from culture after CMV antigen stimulation. The source of these receptors is a human donor in good health (CMV status not recorded). Some clones in this sample may be carry-over from other donors' samples.

This chain uses TRBV20-1 with TRBJ2-3; D gene uncertain. CDR3 length: 11 residues. Germline V gene sequence: CDR1 DFQATT, CDR2 SNEGSKA (reference sequence). V lost 6 bases, J lost 5 bases, and 9 bases lay in between. CDR3 protein: CSAIHGDTQYF. The CDR3, as DNA: TGCAGTGCCATACACGGAGATACGCAGTATTTT.

The rearrangement links TRBV2 to TRBJ1-5; D is unclear. Germline CDR1 and CDR2: SNHLY and FYNNEI. This CDR3 has 13 residues. With 3 bases removed from V and 8 bases from J, the gap between germline ends came to 11 bases. CDR3 coding DNA: TGTGCCAGCAGTGATCTTGGTGAAAAGCCCCAGCATTTT. Its protein product is CASSDLGEKPQHF.

V and J are TRBV20-1 and TRBJ2-5, with TRBD1 as a possible D gene (6 bases). CDR1 is DFQATT and CDR2 is SNEGSKA in the germline V gene (reference sequence). This CDR3 is 13 amino acids long. Trimming pared 5 bases from V and 2 bases from J, leaving 12 bases between. CDR3 amino acids: CSAQRGIQETQYF. Here the CDR3 DNA reads TGCAGTGCTCAGAGGGGGATTCAAGAGACCCAGTACTTC.

This clonotype was recorded only once. Germline is not matched at one junction end, which may reflect a read error. This chain uses TRBV27 with TRBJ2-2; D possibly uses TRBD1 or TRBD2 (5 bases each). The germline V gene has CDR1 MNHEY and CDR2 SMNVEV (reference sequence). The CDR3 length is 15 residues. CDR3 amino acids: CASSLFTTGTVELFF. CDR3 nucleotide sequence: TGTGCCAGCAGTTTATTTACAACGGGGACCGTGGAGCTGTTTTTT.

The chain couples TRBV7-2 to TRBJ2-3, with a possible D match to TRBD2 (6 bases). V was cut by 4 bases and J by 0 bases, with 20 bases left in between. This CDR3 is 18 amino acids long. Germline loops: CDR1 SGHTA, CDR2 FQGNSA. This CDR3 reads CASSSPLSAGSSTDTQYF. The CDR3 DNA sequence: TGTGCCAGCAGCTCACCCCTCTCCGCGGGGTCTAGCACAGATACGCAGTATTTT.

The table lists this clonotype with many counts. The chain carries TRBV7-2 and TRBJ1-5; D ambiguous. Trimming cost V 0 bases and J 7 bases, with 7 bases left between them. Germline CDR1 and CDR2: SGHTA and FQGNSA. The length of the CDR3 is 13 residues. The CDR3 region is CASSLAPVQPQHF. The CDR3 coding sequence is TGTGCCAGCAGCTTAGCGCCGGTGCAGCCCCAGCATTTT.

The V call is TRBV28, the J call TRBJ1-6, with TRBD1 matching 8 bases. This CDR3 is 15 amino acids long. The germline gives CDR1 MDHEN, CDR2 SYDVKM. The trim removed 5 bases at V and 10 bases at J, leaving 10 bases unmatched. Here the CDR3 reads CASSLDRGLVSPLHF. CDR3 coding DNA: TGTGCCAGCAGTCTTGACAGGGGTTTGGTGTCACCCCTCCACTTT.

This clonotype appeared a single time. The chain couples TRBV7-6 to TRBJ1-4, with D uncertain. This CDR3 is 14 amino acids long. CDR1 is SGHVS and CDR2 is FNYEAQ in the germline V gene. V shed 4 bases and J shed 10 bases, with 16 bases lying between them. CDR3 in amino acids: CASSSPGIEGKLFF. CDR3 nucleotide sequence: TGTGCCAGCAGCTCCCCCGGGATCGAGGGAAAACTGTTTTTT.

The J gene is TRBJ2-1, the V gene TRBV6-2 or TRBV6-3; TRBD2 matches 12 bases. The CDR3 contains 19 residues. Germline V gene data show CDR1 as MNHEY and CDR2 as SVGEGT. V shed 5 bases and J 6 bases; nucleotides not matched to a gene: 17. The CDR3 nucleotides are TGTGCCAGCAGTCACTTAACGCCGAGACTAGCGGGAGCTCGCAATGAGCAGTTCTTC. It encodes CASSHLTPRLAGARNEQFF.

At least ten counts were recorded for this clonotype. CDR3 region: CASSKLAGGDTQYF. In DNA, the CDR3 is TGTGCCAGCAGCAAACTAGCGGGGGGAGATACGCAGTATTTT. This chain links TRBV7-8 with TRBJ2-3, with 12 positions matching TRBD2. Germline CDR1 reads SGHVS; CDR2 reads FQNEAQ. J gave up 5 bases and V 5 bases, and 2 bases lay outside the gene matches. The CDR3 has 14 amino acids. Variable domain in full (rest from reference TRBV7-8 and TRBJ2-3): GAGVSQSPRYKVAKRGQDVALRCDPISGHVSLFWYQQALGQGPEFLTYFQNEAQLDKSGLPSDRFFAERPEGSVSTLKIQRTQQEDSAVYLCASSKLAGGDTQYFGPGTRLTVL.

The gene calls are TRBV7-6 and TRBJ1-1; a weak D match, TRBD1 (5 bases). The germline V gene encodes CDR1 SGHVS and CDR2 FNYEAQ. The CDR3 totals 13 residues. Trimming pared 8 bases from V and 1 base from J, leaving 11 bases between. CDR3 sequence reads: CASDQGPNTEAFF. In DNA, the CDR3 is TGTGCCAGCGATCAGGGCCCGAACACTGAAGCTTTCTTT.

There are a few counts of this clonotype. The CDR3 loop is CASSYSRANSPLHF. In DNA, the CDR3 is TGTGCCAGCAGTTACTCGCGGGCCAATTCACCCCTCCACTTT. The chain recombines TRBV6-5 with TRBJ1-6; D is unclear. The CDR3 length is 14 residues. V was cut by 0 bases and J by 7 bases, with 7 bases left in between. Germline CDR1 reads MNHEY; CDR2 reads SVGAGI.

The chain recombines TRBV5-1 with TRBJ2-2; no reliable D call. The CDR3 spans 17 residues. Germline assignment: CDR1 SGHRS and CDR2 YFSETQ. V shed 2 bases and J shed 0 bases, with 14 bases lying between them. CDR3 sequence: CASSLGIQSANTGELFF. As DNA, the CDR3 is TGCGCCAGCAGCTTAGGGATCCAGTCAGCGAACACCGGGGAGCTGTTTTTT.

This clonotype has only a few counts. This rearrangement joins TRBV12-3 or TRBV12-4 to TRBJ2-2, with 7 positions matching TRBD1. The CDR3 is 14 residues long. Trimming took 7 bases from V and 3 from J; bases not matched to a gene: 5. The DNA of the CDR3 is TGTGCCAGCAATTGGCAGGGGGACACCGGGGAGCTGTTTTTT. Translating gives CASNWQGDTGELFF.

The rearrangement uses TRBV18 and TRBJ1-5; 7 bases line up with TRBD1. After removal of 2 bases from V and 4 bases from J, the junction contained 5 bases not matched to a gene. The germline CDR1 and CDR2 sequences are KGHSH and LQKENI. The CDR3 contains 15 residues. Here the CDR3 DNA reads TGTGCCAGCTCACCAGAGACAGGGATAAATCAGCCCCAGCATTTT. Its protein is CASSPETGINQPQHF.

The chain joins TRBV7-8 to TRBJ2-3; 7 bases line up with TRBD2. In germline, CDR1 is SGHVS, CDR2 FQNEAQ. The CDR3 is 13 residues long. J was trimmed by 6 bases and V by 5 bases; bases with no gene match: 5. The CDR3 DNA reads as TGTGCCAGCAGCCGGACTAGATTGGATACGCAGTATTTT. Translation gives CASSRTRLDTQYF.

The chain uses TRBV7-9 and TRBJ2-2; 7 nucleotides agree with TRBD2. The CDR3 runs 15 residues. After removal of 0 bases from V and 7 bases from J, the junction contained 5 bases not matched to a gene. From germline, CDR1 is SEHNR and CDR2 FQNEAQ (reference sequence). The CDR3 loop reads CASSLALAVIGELFF. CDR3 sequence (DNA): TGTGCCAGCAGCTTAGCGCTAGCGGTGATCGGGGAGCTGTTTTTT.

The V call is TRBV7-4, the J call TRBJ2-5, with 7 bases that match TRBD2. V lost 6 bases to trimming and J lost 5 bases; unmatched junction nucleotides: 9. CDR1 SGHVT and CDR2 SQSDAQ come from the germline V gene. The CDR3 loop spans 14 amino acids. CDR3 DNA: TGTGCCAGCAGACGTTCGGGGGAGGGGGAGACCCAGTACTTC. Translating gives CASRRSGEGETQYF.

The chain combines TRBV4-1 with TRBJ1-1; 10 nucleotides line up with TRBD1. The CDR3 consists of 15 residues. Losses at the gene ends were 4 bases for V and 6 bases for J; bases not matched to a gene: 8. Germline V CDR1 and CDR2: MGHRA, YSYEKL. The CDR3 region is CASSLGQGVVAEAFF. The CDR3 DNA reads TGCGCCAGCAGCCTCGGACAGGGGGTAGTCGCTGAAGCTTTCTTT.

The rearrangement uses TRBV7-2 and TRBJ2-5; no definite D call. V was shortened by 0 bases and J by 9 bases, with 11 bases between the two germline ends. The germline CDR1 and CDR2 sequences are SGHTA and FQGNSA. The CDR3 sequence is 13 residues long. The CDR3 DNA reads TGTGCCAGCAGCTTAGCTGCTAACCGGCCCCAGTACTTC. The encoded protein is CASSLAANRPQYF.

This clonotype has just a few counts. This chain uses TRBV28 with TRBJ2-1; D not certain. Trimming removed 3 bases from V and 12 bases from J, with 18 bases in between. The V gene's germline CDR1 is MDHEN and CDR2 SYDVKM. CDR3 length equals 14 residues. CDR3 bases: TGTGCCAGCAGTTTCCGACCTACCCCCTCGGGGCAGTTCTTC. It yields the protein CASSFRPTPSGQFF. The full variable domain, rest sourced from reference TRBV28 and TRBJ2-1, is DVKVTQSSRYLVKRTGEKVFLECVQDMDHENMFWYRQDPGLGLRLIYFSYDVKMKEKGDIPEGYSVSREKKERFSLILESASTNQTSMYLCASSFRPTPSGQFFGPGTRLTVL.

A few counts support this clonotype. The V call is TRBV7-4, the J call TRBJ2-5; no clear D gene. Per germline, CDR1 SGHVT and CDR2 SQSDAQ. The CDR3 has 12 amino acids. Deletions cut 8 bases from V and 3 bases from J, with 10 bases between. CDR3 in DNA: TGTGCCAGCGAAGGACGAGAAGAGACCCAGTACTTC. It encodes CASEGREETQYF.

A single count supports this clonotype. The rearrangement uses TRBV6-1 and TRBJ1-4; D gene ambiguous. V gave up 8 bases and J gave up 7 bases, with 14 bases separating them. This CDR3 contains 13 residues. The germline CDR1 and CDR2 sequences are MNHNS and SASEGT. CDR3 in amino acids: CASHLRAAEKLFF. The CDR3 region has the DNA TGTGCCAGCCATCTCCGGGCCGCTGAAAAACTGTTTTTT.

The chain links TRBV12-3 or TRBV12-4 to TRBJ2-1; 10 nucleotides agree with TRBD2. This CDR3 comprises 16 residues. V shed 0 bases and J 7 bases; nucleotides not matched to a gene: 6. The CDR3 DNA follows: TGTGCCAGCAGTTTAGCAGGAGCGGGAGGGCCAAATGAGCAGTTCTTC. As protein: CASSLAGAGGPNEQFF.

The chain couples TRBV6-5 to TRBJ2-7; the match to TRBD2 covers 7 bases. Germline CDR1 is MNHEY and CDR2 is SVGAGI. This CDR3 region has 15 residues. V shed 10 bases and J 0 bases; nucleotides not matched to a gene: 12. As DNA, the CDR3 is TGTGCCACAAAGAGGGCTAGCGGACTCTCCTACGAGCAGTACTTC. Translation: CATKRASGLSYEQYF.

This clonotype came up a few times. The J gene is TRBJ1-1, the V gene TRBV11-1; D might be TRBD1 (6 bases). This CDR3 spans 15 amino acids. Trimming took off 5 bases at V and 0 bases at J, with 13 bases between the two ends. Germline CDR1 reads SGHAT; CDR2 reads FQDESV (reference sequence). The chain's CDR3 is CASSAGRDMNTEAFF. DNA for the CDR3: TGTGCCAGCAGCGCGGGGCGGGACATGAACACTGAAGCTTTCTTT.